Listed here are 26 T cell receptor beta chains from one sample, sequenced in a study of control samples from healthy donors and cancer patients. The protocol was immunoSEQ multiplex PCR, while the TCRdb copy is restricted to in-frame clones and leaves out a portion. The table records 50,000 to 65,000 clones, more than 85% of them present only once. Input material: PBMCs. The receptors shown here come from a man aged 30 to 39 with colorectal cancer.

V usage is TRBV6-2 or TRBV6-3 and J usage is TRBJ1-2, with D possibly matching TRBD1 (6 bases). CDR1 is MNHEY and CDR2 is SVGEGT in the germline V gene. V dropped 2 bases and J dropped 5 bases, with 21 bases sitting between them. The CDR3 totals 17 residues. CDR3 bases: TGTGCCAGCAGTTACCGAATCCAGGGGAGCCTTCGGTATGGCTACACCTTC. This gives the protein CASSYRIQGSLRYGYTF.

V is TRBV29-1 and J is TRBJ2-3; possible D gene TRBD2, 5 bases. CDR1 and CDR2 (germline): SQVTM, ANQGSEA. The CDR3 consists of 14 residues. V shed 4 bases and J shed 2 bases, with 13 bases lying between them. The CDR3 sequence is CSVGLGRITDTQYF. The DNA for the CDR3 is TGCAGCGTTGGTTTGGGGAGAATCACAGATACGCAGTATTTT.

The CDR3 region has the DNA TGTGCCAGTAGTATACTATCCTACACAGATACGCAGTATTTT. Translation: CASSILSYTDTQYF. V usage is TRBV19 and J usage is TRBJ2-3; D is ambiguous. Looked up from germline, CDR1 is LNHDA and CDR2 is SQIVND (reference sequence). The ends were cut back, 2 bases at V and 2 bases at J, with 8 bases in the middle. The CDR3 contains 14 residues.

The V and J genes are TRBV7-2 and TRBJ2-2, with 9 nucleotides matching TRBD2. CDR1 is SGHTA and CDR2 is FQGNSA in the germline V gene. After removal of 1 base from V and 0 bases from J, the junction contained 0 bases not matched to a gene. This CDR3 is built from 16 residues. This CDR3 reads CASSLVAGANTGELFF. CDR3 sequence (DNA): TGTGCCAGCAGCTTAGTAGCGGGGGCGAACACCGGGGAGCTGTTTTTT.

The chain carries TRBV19 and TRBJ2-3, with 15 bases fitting TRBD2. The CDR3 has 18 amino acids. The ends lost 0 bases at V and 2 bases at J; junction bases unmatched: 3. Germline V CDR1 and CDR2: LNHDA, SQIVND (reference sequence). CDR3 DNA sequence: TGTGCCAGTAGTATAGAGGGGACTAGCGGGGGGCACACAGATACGCAGTATTTT. Translated: CASSIEGTSGGHTDTQYF.

CDR3 bases: TGTGCCAGCAGCTCCCTCAGGGGGGATGGTTCCGGGGCCAACGTCCTGACTTTC. Translated: CASSSLRGDGSGANVLTF. The chain uses TRBV11-2 and TRBJ2-6, with D perhaps TRBD1 (7 bases). From germline, CDR1 is SGHAT and CDR2 FQNNGV. The length of the CDR3 is 18 residues. Trimming stripped 4 bases from V and 4 bases from J, with 20 bases between.

The chain recombines TRBV12-3 or TRBV12-4 with TRBJ2-7, with D uncertain. This CDR3 is 13 amino acids long. V lost 3 bases, J lost 1 base, and 7 bases lay in between. CDR3 bases: TGTGCCAGCAGTTTTGGAGTATCCTACGAGCAGTACTTC. Encoded protein: CASSFGVSYEQYF.

The V gene is TRBV30, the J gene TRBJ1-1, with D uncertain. Trimming removed 0 bases from V and 6 bases from J, with 17 bases in between. The CDR3 length is 15 residues. Germline V gene lookup returns CDR1 GTSNPN and CDR2 SVGIG (reference sequence). CDR3 DNA: TGTGCCTGGAGTGTACGGGGAGGGCTTGCTCCTGAAGCTTTCTTT. It specifies CAWSVRGGLAPEAFF.

The rearrangement links TRBV10-3 to TRBJ1-4; no firm D call. The CDR3 covers 16 residues. V lost 3 bases, J lost 2 bases, and 13 bases lay in between. From germline, CDR1 is ENHRY and CDR2 SYGVKD. Here the CDR3 reads CAISDRTPGTNEKLFF. CDR3 nucleotide sequence: TGTGCCATCAGTGACAGAACTCCCGGGACTAATGAAAAACTGTTTTTT.

The J gene is TRBJ1-2, the V gene TRBV7-9; D is unclear. Trimming stripped 2 bases from V and 8 bases from J, with 6 bases between. Looked up from germline, CDR1 is SEHNR and CDR2 is FQNEAQ (reference sequence). This CDR3 comprises 11 residues. This CDR3 is CASSLNGGYTF. CDR3 nucleotides: TGTGCCAGCAGCTTAAATGGAGGCTACACCTTC.

The V gene is TRBV7-9, the J gene TRBJ1-2; D not certain. Germline V gene sequence: CDR1 SEHNR, CDR2 FQNEAQ (reference sequence). The germline V and J ends were trimmed by 4 bases and 8 bases, with 23 bases remaining between them. This CDR3 is 16 amino acids long. This CDR3 is CASSSPIIGPSSGYTF. As DNA, the CDR3 is TGTGCCAGCAGCTCACCTATTATTGGTCCTTCGTCGGGCTACACCTTC.

Comment on this clone: A junction boundary mismatches the germline segment, possibly from a read error. This sequence joins TRBV6-2 or TRBV6-3 and TRBJ1-2; the D gene is possibly TRBD1 (5 bases). The CDR3 totals 13 residues. Germline values: CDR1 MNHEY, CDR2 SVGEGT. The CDR3 reads CASSFTGAMGLAF. DNA for the CDR3: TGTGCCAGCAGTTTCACAGGAGCTATGGGGTTGGCCTTC.

The V call is TRBV7-9, the J call TRBJ2-1; 11 bases align to TRBD1. Germline CDR1 and CDR2: SEHNR and FQNEAQ (reference sequence). This CDR3 has 16 residues. The trim removed 2 bases at V and 4 bases at J, leaving 4 bases unmatched. The CDR3 region has the DNA TGTGCCAGCAGCTTAAAGGGACAGGGGGTATACAATGAGCAGTTCTTC. Its protein product is CASSLKGQGVYNEQFF. The variable domain in full, completed from reference TRBV7-9 and TRBJ2-1, reads DTGVSQNPRHKITKRGQNVTFRCDPISEHNRLYWYRQTLGQGPEFLTYFQNEAQLEKSRLLSDRFSAERPKGSFSTLEIQRTEQGDSAMYLCASSLKGQGVYNEQFFGPGTRLTVL.

The genes are TRBV7-2 and TRBJ2-2; D unresolved. Germline V gene sequence: CDR1 SGHTA, CDR2 FQGNSA. Trimming stripped 3 bases from V and 2 bases from J, with 7 bases between. CDR3 size: 14 residues. CDR3 coding DNA: TGTGCCAGCAGCTTCTCAGAAAACACCGGGGAGCTGTTTTTT. It encodes CASSFSENTGELFF.

The rearrangement uses TRBV14 and TRBJ2-7; D gene unclear. V dropped 3 bases and J dropped 7 bases, with 22 bases sitting between them. CDR3 length: 16 residues. Germline loops: CDR1 SGHDN, CDR2 FVKESK. CDR3 protein: CASSHRYLQGLREQYF. As DNA, the CDR3 is TGTGCCAGCAGCCATAGGTACCTCCAAGGGCTTCGGGAGCAGTACTTC.

The V call is TRBV6-1, the J call TRBJ1-6, with 7 bases identical to TRBD1. Germline CDR1 MNHNS, CDR2 SASEGT. The CDR3 length is 14 residues. The V gene end was trimmed by 3 bases and the J gene end by 10 bases; junction bases not matched to a gene: 6. CDR3 sequence: CASSDRQGQSPLHF. CDR3 DNA: TGTGCCAGCAGTGATCGACAGGGTCAATCACCCCTCCACTTT.

This clone occurred once. The chain uses TRBV18 and TRBJ2-6, with D unresolved. Looked up from germline, CDR1 is KGHSH and CDR2 is LQKENI. This CDR3 contains 14 residues. Between the trimmed V and J ends, which lost 1 base and 3 bases, there was a span of 4 bases. CDR3 coding DNA: TGTGCCAGCTCACCACGGGTTGGGGCCAACGTCCTGACTTTC. Its translation is CASSPRVGANVLTF.

This chain uses TRBV15 with TRBJ1-4, with 7 bases fitting TRBD1. The germline gives CDR1 LNHNV, CDR2 YYDKDF (reference sequence). The J segment lost 8 bases and the V segment lost 0 bases, leaving 3 bases of the junction unmatched. CDR3 length equals 14 residues. This CDR3 is CATSRDGTAEKLFF. The DNA for the CDR3 is TGTGCCACCAGCAGAGACGGGACAGCAGAAAAACTGTTTTTT. The full variable domain, in which reference TRBV15 and TRBJ1-4 provide the parts outside the CDR3, is DAMVIQNPRYQVTQFGKPVTLSCSQTLNHNVMYWYQQKSSQAPKLLFHYYDKDFNNEADTPDNFQSRRPNTSFCFLDIRSPGLGDTAMYLCATSRDGTAEKLFFGSGTQLSVL.

The chain has TRBV7-9 and TRBJ1-4; D remains unclear. The CDR3 has 11 amino acids. The V and J ends lost 1 base and 6 bases respectively, with 0 bases between them. From germline, CDR1 is SEHNR and CDR2 FQNEAQ (reference sequence). The CDR3 reads CASSLDEKLFF. The CDR3 DNA follows: TGTGCCAGCAGCTTAGATGAAAAACTGTTTTTT.

This clone was counted once. The CDR3 region is CASSLGEVGVAFF. CDR3 coding DNA: TGTGCCAGCAGCTTGGGAGAAGTCGGGGTGGCTTTCTTT. V and J are TRBV5-6 and TRBJ1-1; D not resolved. The V gene's germline CDR1 is SGHDT and CDR2 YYEEEE. There are 13 residues in the CDR3. V lost 0 bases to trimming and J lost 11 bases, with 14 bases between them.

V usage is TRBV5-1 and J usage is TRBJ1-3; 12 bases are shared with TRBD1. The CDR3 runs 15 residues. Trimming took 2 bases from V and 8 from J; bases not matched to a gene: 5. CDR1 SGHRS and CDR2 YFSETQ come from the germline V gene. The CDR3 region is CASSFRGQGADTIYF. The CDR3 region has the DNA TGCGCCAGCAGCTTCCGGGGACAGGGGGCCGACACCATATATTTT.

V gene TRBV5-4 combines with J gene TRBJ1-2; the D is unclear. CDR1 and CDR2 from the germline V gene are SGHNT and YYREEE (reference sequence). V dropped 4 bases and J dropped 8 bases, with 18 bases sitting between them. The length of the CDR3 is 14 residues. As DNA, the CDR3 is TGTGCCAGCAGCCCGGACGGGCTTCTATGGGGCTACACCTTC. Translated: CASSPDGLLWGYTF.

The DNA of the CDR3 is TGTGCCAGCAGTCCCGTCCACTCCTACGAGCAGTACGTC. Protein sequence: CASSPVHSYEQYV. The rearrangement uses TRBV2 and TRBJ2-7; D remains unclear. Trimming pared 5 bases from V and 0 bases from J, leaving 8 bases between. Per the germline V gene, CDR1 is SNHLY and CDR2 is FYNNEI. The CDR3 consists of 13 residues.

This chain connects TRBV5-4 to TRBJ2-3; D is perhaps TRBD1 or TRBD2 (6 bases each). Per germline, CDR1 SGHNT and CDR2 YYREEE (reference sequence). Deletions cut 4 bases from V and 0 bases from J, with 18 bases between. The CDR3 runs 17 residues. This chain's CDR3 is CASSQRLGQRSTDTQYF. DNA of the CDR3: TGTGCCAGCAGCCAACGACTAGGACAGAGAAGCACAGATACGCAGTATTTT. The full variable domain, rest sourced from reference TRBV5-4 and TRBJ2-3, is ETGVTQSPTHLIKTRGQQVTLRCSSQSGHNTVSWYQQALGQGPQFIFQYYREEENGRGNFPPRFSGLQFPNYSSELNVNALELDDSALYLCASSQRLGQRSTDTQYFGPGTRLTVL.

This chain links TRBV18 with TRBJ2-5; TRBD2 aligns across 9 bases. J was trimmed by 3 bases and V by 3 bases; bases with no gene match: 2. CDR3 size: 14 residues. Germline CDR1 and CDR2: KGHSH and LQKENI. Here the CDR3 DNA reads TGTGCCAGCTCACCGCGACTAGCGGAAGAGACCCAGTACTTC. It specifies CASSPRLAEETQYF.

The rearrangement uses TRBV7-6 and TRBJ2-3, with a tentative D call TRBD2 (6 bases). Trimming removed 2 bases at V and 0 bases at J, with 12 bases between. Germline loops: CDR1 SGHVS, CDR2 FNYEAQ. The CDR3 covers 16 residues. The CDR3, as DNA: TGTGCCAGCAGCTTATTAAGCGGGCTAAGCACAGATACGCAGTATTTT. It yields the protein CASSLLSGLSTDTQYF.